The TCR beta chain under discussion was sequenced for a study of cytotoxic CD8 clonotypes in ibrutinib-treated CLL. This CDR3 region has 16 residues. CDR1 is KGHSH and CDR2 is LQKENI in the germline V gene. V was shortened by 2 bases and J by 9 bases, with 20 bases between the two germline ends. Researchers set a sequencing depth target of 1 in 200,000 to 1 in 1 million T cells. Produced via immunoSEQ multiplex PCR; TCRdb's table is partial and in-frame only. The sample includes about 92,000 clones, 77% of them seen just once. Frozen PBMC stocks contributed 2 to 2.5 micrograms of genomic DNA to the TCR beta libraries.

This material consisted of PBMCs, taken after 24 months of ibrutinib treatment. The source of this sequence is a human donor with chronic lymphocytic leukemia. The chain uses TRBV18 and TRBJ2-1; D may match TRBD1 or TRBD2 (5 bases each). The DNA of the CDR3 is TGTGCCAGCTCACCATGGGGCGGGTCTCTTTCCCCTGAGCAGTTCTTC. Its protein is CASSPWGGSLSPEQFF.